This section outlines one T cell receptor (beta chain) sequence together with its context. The data are from a study of cytomegalovirus exposure and HLA in healthy donors. Primers included in the PCR were 60 Vbeta and 13 Jbeta primers. Assay: immunoSEQ multiplex PCR; the TCRdb copy retains only in-frame clones and omits some. The top ten clones hold roughly 2.5% of a sample with 150,000 to 200,000 clones, under 80% of them seen once. Germline-derived CDR1 and CDR2 are SGHRS and YFSETQ. Trimming shortened V by 5 bases and J by 4 bases, and 15 bases separated the two germline ends. This CDR3 region has 14 residues.

The specimen sequenced was PBMCs. The sequence was collected from a human donor in good health. The gene calls are TRBV5-1 and TRBJ1-2; D gene uncertain. CDR3 sequence: CASRLSEPPYGYTF. The DNA of the CDR3 is TGCGCCAGCAGGCTTAGCGAACCACCCTATGGCTACACCTTC.